This entry is about one T cell receptor beta chain. What it binds is unknown. The sample originates from a study of blood T cells in healthy people across ages. About the study: When template switching was applied, about one barcoded beta molecule was captured per two T cells. The study, taken as a whole, reports: Naive T cell percentage showed a strong correlation with TCR beta diversity. PBMCs left unsorted prevented a conclusive naive versus antigen-experienced comparison. Researchers deemed the diversity estimates from one million T cells underestimates.

The use of a sample-barcoded 5' primer and a J-beta primer mix characterized a second PCR of about 6 to 11 cycles. TCRdb called the 5' RACE reads again in MiXCR, with one record for every CDR3 protein. The sample lists hundreds of thousands of distinct CDR3 sequences, 62% seen once, with 25% to 30% in the top ten. Germline V CDR1 and CDR2: KGHDR, SFDVKD. The CDR3 consists of 17 residues. V was clipped by 3 bases and J by 4 bases; unmatched bases: 8. This clonotype was sampled from a man under 40 in good health. This chain uses TRBV24-1 with TRBJ2-1, with 10 bases lining up with TRBD1. The sample consisted of blood. CDR3 amino acids: CATSDPGTGELYNEQFF. The CDR3 coding sequence is TGTGCCACCAGTGATCCTGGGACAGGGGAACTTTACAATGAGCAGTTCTTC.